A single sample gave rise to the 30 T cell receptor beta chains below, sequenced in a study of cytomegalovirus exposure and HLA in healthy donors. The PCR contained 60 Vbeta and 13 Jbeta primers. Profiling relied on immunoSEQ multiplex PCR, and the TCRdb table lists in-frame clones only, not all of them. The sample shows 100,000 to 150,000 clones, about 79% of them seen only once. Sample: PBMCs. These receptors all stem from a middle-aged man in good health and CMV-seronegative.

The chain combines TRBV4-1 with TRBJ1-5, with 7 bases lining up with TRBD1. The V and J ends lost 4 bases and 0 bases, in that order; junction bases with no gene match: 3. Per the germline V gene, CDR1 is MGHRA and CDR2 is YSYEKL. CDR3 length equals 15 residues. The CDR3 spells CASSLQGFSNQPQHF. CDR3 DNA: TGCGCCAGCAGCCTACAGGGGTTTAGCAATCAGCCCCAGCATTTT.

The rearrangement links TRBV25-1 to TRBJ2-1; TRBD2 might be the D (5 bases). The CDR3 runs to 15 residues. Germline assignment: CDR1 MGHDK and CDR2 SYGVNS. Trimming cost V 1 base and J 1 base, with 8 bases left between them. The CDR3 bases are TGTGCCAGCAGTGAATTCCGGGGTTCCTACAATGAGCAGTTCTTC. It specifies CASSEFRGSYNEQFF.

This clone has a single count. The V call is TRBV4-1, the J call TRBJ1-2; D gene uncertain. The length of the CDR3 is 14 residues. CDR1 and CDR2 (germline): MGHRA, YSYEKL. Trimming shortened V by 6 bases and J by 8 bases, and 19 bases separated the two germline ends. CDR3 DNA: TGCGCCAGCAGTCCCGTCCTGACTCTGGAAGGCTACACCTTC. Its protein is CASSPVLTLEGYTF.

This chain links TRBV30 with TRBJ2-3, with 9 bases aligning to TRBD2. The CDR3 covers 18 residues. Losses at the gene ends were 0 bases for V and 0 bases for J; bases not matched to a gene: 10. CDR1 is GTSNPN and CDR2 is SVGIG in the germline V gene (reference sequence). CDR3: CAWSVRRGGGTSTDTQYF. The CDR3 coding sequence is TGTGCCTGGAGTGTACGTCGCGGGGGGGGAACTAGCACAGATACGCAGTATTTT.

As DNA, the CDR3 is TGTGCCAGCAGTTACTCGTCGCGTCAGCCCCAGCATTTT. Its protein product is CASSYSSRQPQHF. V and J are TRBV6-5 and TRBJ1-5; D gene uncertain. V was pared by 0 bases and J by 6 bases, with 6 bases between. The CDR3 runs to 13 residues. Germline V CDR1 and CDR2: MNHEY, SVGAGI.

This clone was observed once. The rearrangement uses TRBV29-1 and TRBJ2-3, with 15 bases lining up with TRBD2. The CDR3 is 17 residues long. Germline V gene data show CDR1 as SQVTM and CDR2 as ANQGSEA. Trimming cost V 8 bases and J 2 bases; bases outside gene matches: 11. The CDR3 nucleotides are TGCAGCTTAACCGGGACTAGCGGGGGGATACACACAGATACGCAGTATTTT. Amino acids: CSLTGTSGGIHTDTQYF.

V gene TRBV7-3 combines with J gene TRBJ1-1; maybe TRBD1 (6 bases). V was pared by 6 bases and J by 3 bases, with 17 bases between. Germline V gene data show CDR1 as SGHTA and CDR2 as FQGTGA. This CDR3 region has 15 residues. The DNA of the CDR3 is TGTGCCAGCAGGGCGCACGGGGGGCAGGACACTGAAGCTTTCTTT. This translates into CASRAHGGQDTEAFF.

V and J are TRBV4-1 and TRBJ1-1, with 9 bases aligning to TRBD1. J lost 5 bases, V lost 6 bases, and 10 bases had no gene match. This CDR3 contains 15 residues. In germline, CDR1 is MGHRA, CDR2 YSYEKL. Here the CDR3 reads CASRRPGQGKTEAFF. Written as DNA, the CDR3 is TGCGCCAGCAGGCGTCCGGGACAGGGAAAAACTGAAGCTTTCTTT.

The CDR3 nucleotides are TGTGCCACTAGGGGGCCCAGTGGGTCTGAAGCTTTCTTT. As protein: CATRGPSGSEAFF. V usage is TRBV30 and J usage is TRBJ1-1, with TRBD1 matching 7 bases. Germline CDR1 and CDR2: GTSNPN and SVGIG (reference sequence). Unmatched junction bases numbered 12, after V lost 8 bases and J lost 6 bases. CDR3 size: 13 residues.

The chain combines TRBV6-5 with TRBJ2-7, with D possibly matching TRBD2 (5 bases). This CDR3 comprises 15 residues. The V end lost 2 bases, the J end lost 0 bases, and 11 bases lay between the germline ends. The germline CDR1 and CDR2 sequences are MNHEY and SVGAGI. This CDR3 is CASSYGSGSSYEQYF. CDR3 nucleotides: TGTGCCAGCAGTTACGGGAGCGGTAGCTCCTACGAGCAGTACTTC.

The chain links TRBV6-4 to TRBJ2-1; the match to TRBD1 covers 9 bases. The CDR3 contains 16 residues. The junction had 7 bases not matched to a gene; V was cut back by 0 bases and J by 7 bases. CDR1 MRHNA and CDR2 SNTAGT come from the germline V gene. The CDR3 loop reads CASSDSPTGGVNEQFF. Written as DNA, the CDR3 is TGTGCCAGCAGTGACTCGCCGACAGGGGGGGTGAATGAGCAGTTCTTC.

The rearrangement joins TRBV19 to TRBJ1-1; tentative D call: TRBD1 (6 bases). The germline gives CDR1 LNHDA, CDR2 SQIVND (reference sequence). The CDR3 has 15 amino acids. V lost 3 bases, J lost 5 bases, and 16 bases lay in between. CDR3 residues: CASSISAGGGTEAFF. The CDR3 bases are TGTGCCAGTAGTATTTCCGCGGGAGGGGGGACTGAAGCTTTCTTT.

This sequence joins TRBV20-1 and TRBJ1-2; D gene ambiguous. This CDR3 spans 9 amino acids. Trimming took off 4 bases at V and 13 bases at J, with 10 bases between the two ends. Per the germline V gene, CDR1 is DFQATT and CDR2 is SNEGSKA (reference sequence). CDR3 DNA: TGCAGTGCTAAGACGGAGTTCACCTTC. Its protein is CSAKTEFTF.

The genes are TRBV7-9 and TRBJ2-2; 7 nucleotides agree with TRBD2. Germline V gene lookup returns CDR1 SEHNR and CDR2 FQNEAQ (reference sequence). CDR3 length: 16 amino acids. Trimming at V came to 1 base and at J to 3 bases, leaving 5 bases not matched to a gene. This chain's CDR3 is CASSLGTGGDTGELFF. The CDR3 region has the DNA TGTGCCAGCAGCTTAGGAACGGGAGGTGACACCGGGGAGCTGTTTTTT.

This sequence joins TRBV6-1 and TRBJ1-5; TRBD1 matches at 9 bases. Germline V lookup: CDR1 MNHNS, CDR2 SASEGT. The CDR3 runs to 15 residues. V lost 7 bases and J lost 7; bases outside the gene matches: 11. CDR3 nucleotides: TGTGCCAGCACCCTCTCCGGGACAGGGTACCAGCCCCAGCATTTT. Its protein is CASTLSGTGYQPQHF.

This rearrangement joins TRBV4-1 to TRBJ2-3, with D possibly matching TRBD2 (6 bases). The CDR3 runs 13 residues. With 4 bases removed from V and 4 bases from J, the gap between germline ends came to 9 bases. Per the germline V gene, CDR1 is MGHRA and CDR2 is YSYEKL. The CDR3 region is CASSLGGADTQYF. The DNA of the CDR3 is TGCGCCAGCAGCCTAGGCGGGGCAGATACGCAGTATTTT.

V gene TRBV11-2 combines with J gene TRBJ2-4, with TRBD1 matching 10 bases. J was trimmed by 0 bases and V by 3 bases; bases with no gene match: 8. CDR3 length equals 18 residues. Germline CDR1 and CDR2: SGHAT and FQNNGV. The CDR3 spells CASSFPRTGGLAKNIQYF. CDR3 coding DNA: TGTGCCAGCAGCTTTCCACGGACAGGGGGGCTAGCCAAAAACATTCAGTACTTC.

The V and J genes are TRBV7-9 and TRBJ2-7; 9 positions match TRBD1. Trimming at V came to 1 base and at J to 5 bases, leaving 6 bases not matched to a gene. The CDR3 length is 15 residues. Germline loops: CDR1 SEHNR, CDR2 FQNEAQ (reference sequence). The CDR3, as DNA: TGTGCCAGCAGCTTAGAAGGGGACAGGGTCCACGAGCAGTACTTC. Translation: CASSLEGDRVHEQYF. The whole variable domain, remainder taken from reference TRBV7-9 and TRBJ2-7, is DTGVSQNPRHKITKRGQNVTFRCDPISEHNRLYWYRQTLGQGPEFLTYFQNEAQLEKSRLLSDRFSAERPKGSFSTLEIQRTEQGDSAMYLCASSLEGDRVHEQYFGPGTRLTVT.

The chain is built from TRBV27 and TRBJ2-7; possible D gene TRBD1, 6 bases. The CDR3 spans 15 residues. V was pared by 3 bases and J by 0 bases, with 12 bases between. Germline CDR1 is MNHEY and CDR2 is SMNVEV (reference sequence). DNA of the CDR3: TGTGCCAGCAGTTTCCAGGGGTCGATCTCCTACGAGCAGTACTTC. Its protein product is CASSFQGSISYEQYF.

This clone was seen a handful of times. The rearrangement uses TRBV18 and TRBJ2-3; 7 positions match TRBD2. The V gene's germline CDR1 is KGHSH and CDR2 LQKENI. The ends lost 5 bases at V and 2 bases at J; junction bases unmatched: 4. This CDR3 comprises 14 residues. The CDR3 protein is CASSSGAPTDTQYF. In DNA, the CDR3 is TGTGCCAGCTCAAGCGGGGCCCCCACAGATACGCAGTATTTT.

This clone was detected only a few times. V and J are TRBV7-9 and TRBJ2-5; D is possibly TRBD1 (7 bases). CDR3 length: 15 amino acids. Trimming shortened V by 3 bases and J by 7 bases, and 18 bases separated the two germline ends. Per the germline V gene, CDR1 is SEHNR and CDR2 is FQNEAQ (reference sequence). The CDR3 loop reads CASSLMAGGGGTQYF. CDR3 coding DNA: TGTGCCAGCAGCTTGATGGCAGGGGGAGGTGGGACCCAGTACTTC. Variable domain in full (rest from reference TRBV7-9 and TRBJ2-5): DTGVSQNPRHKITKRGQNVTFRCDPISEHNRLYWYRQTLGQGPEFLTYFQNEAQLEKSRLLSDRFSAERPKGSFSTLEIQRTEQGDSAMYLCASSLMAGGGGTQYFGPGTRLLVL.

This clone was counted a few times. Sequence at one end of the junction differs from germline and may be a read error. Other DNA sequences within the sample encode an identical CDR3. The CDR3 DNA follows: TGTGCCTGGAGTGTGGCACAGTTTAATTCCCCCCTCCACTTT. As protein: CAWSVAQFNSPLHF. The chain carries TRBV30 and TRBJ1-6; unclear D gene. There are 14 residues in the CDR3. Germline CDR1 is GTSNPN and CDR2 is SVGIG (reference sequence).

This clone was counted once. Here the CDR3 DNA reads TGCGCCAGCAGCTCAGGCGGAGCGGGGGGCCTGGGGAATGAGCAGTTCTTC. This encodes CASSSGGAGGLGNEQFF. The chain uses TRBV5-1 and TRBJ2-1; 9 nucleotides align to TRBD2. Germline loops: CDR1 SGHRS, CDR2 YFSETQ. V lost 3 bases and J lost 7; bases outside the gene matches: 14. The CDR3 is 17 residues long.

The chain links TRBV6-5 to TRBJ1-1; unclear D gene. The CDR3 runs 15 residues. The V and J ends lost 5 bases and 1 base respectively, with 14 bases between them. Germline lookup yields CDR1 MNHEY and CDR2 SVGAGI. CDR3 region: CASSPRDRGNTEAFF. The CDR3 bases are TGTGCCAGCAGTCCTCGGGATCGGGGGAACACTGAAGCTTTCTTT.

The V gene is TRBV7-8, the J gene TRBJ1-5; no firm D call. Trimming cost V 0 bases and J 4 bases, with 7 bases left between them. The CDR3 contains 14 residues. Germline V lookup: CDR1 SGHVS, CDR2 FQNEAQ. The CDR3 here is CASSLARGNQPQHF. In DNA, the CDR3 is TGTGCCAGCAGCTTAGCTCGGGGTAATCAGCCCCAGCATTTT.

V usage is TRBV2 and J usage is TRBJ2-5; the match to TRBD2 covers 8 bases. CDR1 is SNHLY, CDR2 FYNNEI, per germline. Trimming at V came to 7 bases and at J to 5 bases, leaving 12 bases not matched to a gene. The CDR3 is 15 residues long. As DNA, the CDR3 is TGTGCCAGCATGAATAGCGGGGTAGGCGGTGAGACCCAGTACTTC. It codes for CASMNSGVGGETQYF.

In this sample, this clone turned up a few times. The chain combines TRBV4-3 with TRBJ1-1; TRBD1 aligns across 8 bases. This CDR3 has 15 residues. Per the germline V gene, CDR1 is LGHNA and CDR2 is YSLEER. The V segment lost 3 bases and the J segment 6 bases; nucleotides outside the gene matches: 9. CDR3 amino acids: CASSHLSEQGAEAFF. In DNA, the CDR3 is TGCGCCAGCAGCCACCTCTCTGAACAGGGGGCTGAAGCTTTCTTT.

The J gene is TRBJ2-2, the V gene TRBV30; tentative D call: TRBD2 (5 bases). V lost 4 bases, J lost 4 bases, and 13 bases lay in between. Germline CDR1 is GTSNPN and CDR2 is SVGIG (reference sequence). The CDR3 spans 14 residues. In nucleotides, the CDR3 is TGTGCCTGGATACGACGGGGTTCCACCGGGGAGCTGTTTTTT. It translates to CAWIRRGSTGELFF. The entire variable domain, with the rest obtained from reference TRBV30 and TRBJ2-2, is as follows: SQTIHQWPATLVQPVGSPLSLECTVEGTSNPNLYWYRQAAGRGLQLLFYSVGIGQISSEVPQNLSASRPQDRQFILSSKKLLLSDSGFYLCAWIRRGSTGELFFGEGSRLTVL.

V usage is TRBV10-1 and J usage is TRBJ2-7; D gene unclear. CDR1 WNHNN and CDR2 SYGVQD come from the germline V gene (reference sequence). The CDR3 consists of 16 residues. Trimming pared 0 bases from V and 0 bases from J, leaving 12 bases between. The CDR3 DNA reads TGCGCCAGCAGTGAGTCGGGCAGAATAAGCTCCTACGAGCAGTACTTC. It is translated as CASSESGRISSYEQYF.

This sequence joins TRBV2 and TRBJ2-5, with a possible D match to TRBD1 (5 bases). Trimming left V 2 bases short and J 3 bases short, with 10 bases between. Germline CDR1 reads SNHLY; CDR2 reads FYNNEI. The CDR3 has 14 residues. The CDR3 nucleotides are TGTGCCAGCAGTGAACTCGTACAGGAAGAGACCCAGTACTTC. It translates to CASSELVQEETQYF.